This TCR beta chain was sequenced for a study of blood T cell repertoires in COVID-19. Study information: Acute and convalescent COVID-19 specimens originated in the United States, Italy and Spain. PBMCs, B-cell-depleted T cells, or T cells provided the cDNA or gDNA that made up the material.

Trimming shortened V by 1 base and J by 6 bases, and 15 bases separated the two germline ends. The CDR3 loop spans 15 amino acids. Germline CDR1 and CDR2: SGHAT and FQNNGV. This clone was counted only a few times. In the authors' methods: Amplification of reference gene primers provided the estimated nucleated cell counts. Generated by immunoSEQ multiplex PCR, the TCRdb table keeps only in-frame clones and is missing some. The V and J calls and the clone size are those of that table, but D and trimming were determined from the DNA. The sample records approximately 52,000 clones, 80% to 90% being singletons.

This rearrangement joins TRBV11-2 to TRBJ1-1, with a possible D match to TRBD1 (5 bases). The sequenced material came from peripheral blood. The receptor's source is an elderly woman with acute or convalescent COVID-19. CDR3 nucleotides: TGTGCCAGCAGCTTAGTTCTCCAGGGAGGTGCTGAAGCTTTCTTT. Translation: CASSLVLQGGAEAFF.